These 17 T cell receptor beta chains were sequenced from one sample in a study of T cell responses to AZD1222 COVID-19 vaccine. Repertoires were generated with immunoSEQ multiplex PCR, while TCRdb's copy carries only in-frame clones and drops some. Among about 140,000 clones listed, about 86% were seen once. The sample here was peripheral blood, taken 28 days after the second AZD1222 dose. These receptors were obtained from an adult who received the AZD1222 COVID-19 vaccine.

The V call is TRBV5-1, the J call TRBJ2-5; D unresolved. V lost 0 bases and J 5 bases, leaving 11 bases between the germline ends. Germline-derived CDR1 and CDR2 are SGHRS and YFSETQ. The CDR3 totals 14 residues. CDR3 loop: CASSLGPVPETQYF. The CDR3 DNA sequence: TGCGCCAGCAGCTTGGGACCCGTTCCTGAGACCCAGTACTTC. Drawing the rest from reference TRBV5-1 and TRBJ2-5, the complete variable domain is KAGVTQTPRYLIKTRGQQVTLSCSPISGHRSVSWYQQTPGQGLQFLFEYFSETQRNKGNFPGRFSGRQFSNSRSEMNVSTLELGDSALYLCASSLGPVPETQYFGPGTRLLVL.

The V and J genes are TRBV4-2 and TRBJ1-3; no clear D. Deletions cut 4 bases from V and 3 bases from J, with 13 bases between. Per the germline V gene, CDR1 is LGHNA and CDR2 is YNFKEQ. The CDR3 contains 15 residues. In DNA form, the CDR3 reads TGTGCCAGCAGCCGTATTGGCTCGGGTGGAAACACCATATATTTT. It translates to CASSRIGSGGNTIYF.

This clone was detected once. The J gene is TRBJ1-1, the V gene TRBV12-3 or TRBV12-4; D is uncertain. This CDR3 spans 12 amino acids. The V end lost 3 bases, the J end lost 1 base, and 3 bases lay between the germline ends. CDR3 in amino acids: CASSFGNTEAFF. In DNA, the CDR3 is TGTGCCAGCAGTTTCGGGAACACTGAAGCTTTCTTT.

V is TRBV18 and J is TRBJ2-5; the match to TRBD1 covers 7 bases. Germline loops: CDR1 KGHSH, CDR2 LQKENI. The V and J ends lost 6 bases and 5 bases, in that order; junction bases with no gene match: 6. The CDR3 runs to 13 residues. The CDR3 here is CASSPRGRETQYF. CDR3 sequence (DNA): TGTGCCAGCTCGCCAAGGGGGCGGGAGACCCAGTACTTC.

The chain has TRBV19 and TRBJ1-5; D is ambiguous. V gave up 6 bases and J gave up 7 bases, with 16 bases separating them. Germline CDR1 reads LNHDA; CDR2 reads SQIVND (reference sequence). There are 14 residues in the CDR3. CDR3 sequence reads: CASSLTRGRQPQHF. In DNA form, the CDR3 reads TGTGCCAGTAGCCTGACGCGGGGAAGACAGCCCCAGCATTTT.

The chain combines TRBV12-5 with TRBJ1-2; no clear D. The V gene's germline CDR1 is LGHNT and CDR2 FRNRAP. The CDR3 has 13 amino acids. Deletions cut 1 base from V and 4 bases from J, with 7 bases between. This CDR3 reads CASGLGRIYGYTF. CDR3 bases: TGTGCTAGTGGTTTGGGCCGTATCTATGGCTACACCTTC.

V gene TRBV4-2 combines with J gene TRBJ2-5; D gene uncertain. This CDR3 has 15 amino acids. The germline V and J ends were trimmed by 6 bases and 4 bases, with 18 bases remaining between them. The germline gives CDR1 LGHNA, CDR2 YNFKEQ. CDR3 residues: CASRRTESYGETQYF. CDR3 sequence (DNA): TGTGCCAGCAGACGAACAGAGTCGTATGGAGAGACCCAGTACTTC.

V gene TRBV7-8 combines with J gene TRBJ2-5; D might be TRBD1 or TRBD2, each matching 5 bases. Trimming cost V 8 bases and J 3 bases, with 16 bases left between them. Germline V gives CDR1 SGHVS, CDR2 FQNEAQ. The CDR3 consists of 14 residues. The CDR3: CASGPGRDEETQYF. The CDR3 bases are TGTGCCAGCGGGCCGGGACGCGATGAAGAGACCCAGTACTTC.

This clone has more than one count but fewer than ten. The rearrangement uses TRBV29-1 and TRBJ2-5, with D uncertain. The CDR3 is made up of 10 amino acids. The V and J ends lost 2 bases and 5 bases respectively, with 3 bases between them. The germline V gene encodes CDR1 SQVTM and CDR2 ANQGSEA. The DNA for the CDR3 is TGCAGCGTTGAAAGGGAGACCCAGTACTTC. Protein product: CSVERETQYF.

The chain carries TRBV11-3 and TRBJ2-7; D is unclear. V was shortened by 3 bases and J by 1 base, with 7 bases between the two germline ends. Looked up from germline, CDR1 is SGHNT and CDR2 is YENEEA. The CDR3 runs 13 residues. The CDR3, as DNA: TGTGCCAGCAGCTTCGGCGGATCCTACGAGCAGTACTTC. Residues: CASSFGGSYEQYF.

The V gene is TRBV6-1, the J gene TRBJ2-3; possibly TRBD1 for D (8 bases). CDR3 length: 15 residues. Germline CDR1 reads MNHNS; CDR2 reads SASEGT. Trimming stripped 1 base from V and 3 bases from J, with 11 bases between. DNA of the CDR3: TGTGCCAGCAGTGAAGAACAGGGGGGGACAGATACGCAGTATTTT. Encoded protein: CASSEEQGGTDTQYF.

As DNA, the CDR3 is TGTGCCAGCAGTTATCCAGGGAAAGATACGCAGTATTTT. It translates to CASSYPGKDTQYF. The chain couples TRBV6-5 to TRBJ2-3, with TRBD1 as a possible D gene (5 bases). Germline lookup yields CDR1 MNHEY and CDR2 SVGAGI. This CDR3 contains 13 residues. V was pared by 3 bases and J by 5 bases, with 9 bases between.

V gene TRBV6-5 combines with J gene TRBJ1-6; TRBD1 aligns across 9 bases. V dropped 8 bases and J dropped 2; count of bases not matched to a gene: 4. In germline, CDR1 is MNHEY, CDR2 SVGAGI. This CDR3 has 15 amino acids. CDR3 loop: CASLDRGAYNSPLHF. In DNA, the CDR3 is TGTGCCAGCCTGGACAGGGGCGCCTATAATTCACCCCTCCACTTT.

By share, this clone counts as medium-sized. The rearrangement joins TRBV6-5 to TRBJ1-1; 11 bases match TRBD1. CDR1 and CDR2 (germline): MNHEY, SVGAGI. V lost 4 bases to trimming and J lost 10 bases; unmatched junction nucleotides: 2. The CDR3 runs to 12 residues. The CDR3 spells CASSSGQGAAFF. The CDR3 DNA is TGTGCCAGCAGTTCAGGACAGGGGGCAGCTTTCTTT.

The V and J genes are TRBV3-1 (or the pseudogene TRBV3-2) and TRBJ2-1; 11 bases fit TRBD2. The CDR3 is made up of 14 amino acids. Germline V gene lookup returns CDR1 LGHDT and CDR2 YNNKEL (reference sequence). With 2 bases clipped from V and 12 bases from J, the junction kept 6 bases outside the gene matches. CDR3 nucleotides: TGTGCCAGCAGCCAACTAGCGGGGGGACTCGGGCAGTTCTTC. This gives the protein CASSQLAGGLGQFF.

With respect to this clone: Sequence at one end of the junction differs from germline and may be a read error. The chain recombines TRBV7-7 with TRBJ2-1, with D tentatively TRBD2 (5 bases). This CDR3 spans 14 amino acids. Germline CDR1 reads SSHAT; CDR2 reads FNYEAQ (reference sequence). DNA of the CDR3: TGTGCTAGCAGCCGGAGCGGACCCTACAATGAGCAGTTCTTC. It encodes CASSRSGPYNEQFF.

The DNA of the CDR3 is TGCGCCAGCAGTGATGGGGGTACTGAAGCTTTCTTT. Translation: CASSDGGTEAFF. The chain joins TRBV10-1 to TRBJ1-1, with D tentatively TRBD1 (5 bases). CDR1 and CDR2 (germline): WNHNN, SYGVQD (reference sequence). The CDR3 sequence is 12 residues long. V was pared by 3 bases and J by 5 bases, with 7 bases between.